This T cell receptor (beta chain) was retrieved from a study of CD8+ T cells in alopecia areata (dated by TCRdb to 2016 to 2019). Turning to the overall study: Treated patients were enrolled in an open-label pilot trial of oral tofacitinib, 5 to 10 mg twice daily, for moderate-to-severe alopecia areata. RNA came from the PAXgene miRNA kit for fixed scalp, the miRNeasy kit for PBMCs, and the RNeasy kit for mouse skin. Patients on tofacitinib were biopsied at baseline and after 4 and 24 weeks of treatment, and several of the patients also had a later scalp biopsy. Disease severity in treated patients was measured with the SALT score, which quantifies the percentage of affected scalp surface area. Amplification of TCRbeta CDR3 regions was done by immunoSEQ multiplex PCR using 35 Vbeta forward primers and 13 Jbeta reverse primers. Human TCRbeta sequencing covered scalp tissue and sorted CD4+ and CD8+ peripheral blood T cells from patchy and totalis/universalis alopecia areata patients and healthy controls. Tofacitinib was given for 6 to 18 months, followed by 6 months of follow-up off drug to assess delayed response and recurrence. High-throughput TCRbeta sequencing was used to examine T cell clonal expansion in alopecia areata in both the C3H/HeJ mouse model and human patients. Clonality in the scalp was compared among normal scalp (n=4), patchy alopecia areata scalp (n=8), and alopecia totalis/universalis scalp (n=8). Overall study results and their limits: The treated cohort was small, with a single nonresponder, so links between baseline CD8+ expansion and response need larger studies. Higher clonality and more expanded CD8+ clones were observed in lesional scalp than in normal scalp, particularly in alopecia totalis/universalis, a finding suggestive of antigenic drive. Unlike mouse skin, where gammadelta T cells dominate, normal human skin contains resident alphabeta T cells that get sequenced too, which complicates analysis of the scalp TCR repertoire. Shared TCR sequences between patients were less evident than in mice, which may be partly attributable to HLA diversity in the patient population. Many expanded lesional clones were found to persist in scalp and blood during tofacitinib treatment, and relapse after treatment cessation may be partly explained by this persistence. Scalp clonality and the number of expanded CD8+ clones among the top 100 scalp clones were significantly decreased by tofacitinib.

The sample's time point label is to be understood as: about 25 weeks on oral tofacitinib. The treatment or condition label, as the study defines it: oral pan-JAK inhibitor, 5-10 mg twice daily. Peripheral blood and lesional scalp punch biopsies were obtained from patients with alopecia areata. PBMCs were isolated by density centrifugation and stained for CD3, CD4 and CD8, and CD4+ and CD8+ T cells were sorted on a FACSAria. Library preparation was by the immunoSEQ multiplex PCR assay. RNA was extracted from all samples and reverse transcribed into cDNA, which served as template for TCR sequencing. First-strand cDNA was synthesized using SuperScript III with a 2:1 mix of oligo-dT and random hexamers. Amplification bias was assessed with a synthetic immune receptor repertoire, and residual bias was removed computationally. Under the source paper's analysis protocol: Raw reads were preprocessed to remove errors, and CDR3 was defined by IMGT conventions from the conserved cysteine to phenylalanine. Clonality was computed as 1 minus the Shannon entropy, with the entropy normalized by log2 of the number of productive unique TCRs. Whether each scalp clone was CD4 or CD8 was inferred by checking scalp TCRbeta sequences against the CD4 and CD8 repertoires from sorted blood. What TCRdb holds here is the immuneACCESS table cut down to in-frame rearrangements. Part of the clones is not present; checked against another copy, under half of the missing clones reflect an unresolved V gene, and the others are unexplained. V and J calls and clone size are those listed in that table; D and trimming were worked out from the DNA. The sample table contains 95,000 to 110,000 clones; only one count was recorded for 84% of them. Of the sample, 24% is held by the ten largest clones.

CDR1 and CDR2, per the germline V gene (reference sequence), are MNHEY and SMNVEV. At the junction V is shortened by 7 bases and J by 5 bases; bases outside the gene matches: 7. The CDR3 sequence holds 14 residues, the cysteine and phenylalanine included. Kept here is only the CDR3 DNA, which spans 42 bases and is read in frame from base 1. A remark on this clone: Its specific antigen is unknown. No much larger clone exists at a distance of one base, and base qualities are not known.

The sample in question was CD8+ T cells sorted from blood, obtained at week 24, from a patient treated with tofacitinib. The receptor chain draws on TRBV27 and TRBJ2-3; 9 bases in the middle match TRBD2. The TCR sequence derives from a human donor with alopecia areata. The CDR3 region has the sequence CASKDGLAIDTQYF. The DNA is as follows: TGTGCCAGCAAGGACGGACTAGCGATAGATACGCAGTATTTT.